This TCR beta chain was obtained from a study of T cell responses to AZD1222 COVID-19 vaccine. The CDR3 is 14 amino acids. CDR1 is MDHEN, CDR2 SYDVKM, per germline. The V gene lost 8 bases and the J gene lost 4 bases, with 15 bases spanning the gap. Method: immunoSEQ multiplex PCR; TCRdb's copy keeps in-frame clones and lacks some. The sample carries some 120,000 clones, approximately 93% recorded once. Study results and caveats: Reportedly, close to half of spike-specific TCRs are directed against unmutated variant regions. Spike-specific TCR breadth and depth both grew after two AZD1222 doses. Donors were chiefly white British, with a greater number of females, and clonal diversity was perhaps underestimated. Seropositivity was recorded at baseline in only a handful of AZD1222 recipients.

A remark on this clone: Its antigen is undetermined.

Material: peripheral blood, obtained on day 0 of AZD1222 vaccination. This chain connects TRBV28 to TRBJ1-5; TRBD1 is a possible D gene (6 bases). The TCR was taken from an adult in good health. DNA of the CDR3: TGTGCCAGCCGGCGACAGGAGCAAAATCAGCCCCAGCATTTT. Its protein is CASRRQEQNQPQHF. The full variable domain, rest sourced from reference TRBV28 and TRBJ1-5, is DVKVTQSSRYLVKRTGEKVFLECVQDMDHENMFWYRQDPGLGLRLIYFSYDVKMKEKGDIPEGYSVSREKKERFSLILESASTNQTSMYLCASRRQEQNQPQHFGDGTRLSIL.